This entry lists 29 T cell receptor beta chains sequenced from one sample in a study of shared clonotypes between healthy human individuals. TCRdb's copy holds only in-frame clones and misses some; the assay was immunoSEQ multiplex PCR. Among over a million clones listed, approximately 80% were seen once. The source material was memory CD4+ T cells from PBMCs. The subset here: CD45RA-negative fraction. These receptors were obtained from a man younger than 35 in good health. Some clones in this sample may be carry-over from other donors' samples.

V usage is TRBV2 and J usage is TRBJ2-3, with D possibly matching TRBD1 (6 bases). V was pared by 6 bases and J by 5 bases, with 18 bases between. Germline V gene sequence: CDR1 SNHLY, CDR2 FYNNEI. This CDR3 is 15 amino acids long. The CDR3 DNA follows: TGTGCCAGCAGCCTGAGACAGGTCAAGGAAGATACGCAGTATTTT. Its translation: CASSLRQVKEDTQYF. Full variable domain (rest looked up from reference TRBV2 and TRBJ2-3): EPEVTQTPSHQVTQMGQEVILRCVPISNHLYFYWYRQILGQKVEFLVSFYNNEISEKSEIFDDQFSVERPDGSNFTLKIRSTKLEDSAMYFCASSLRQVKEDTQYFGPGTRLTVL.

Note on this clone: This sequence may be a read error, since a much larger clone differs from it by one base. This CDR3 is also generated by other DNA sequences in the sample. The chain is built from TRBV30 and TRBJ1-2; D possibly corresponds to TRBD1 (5 bases). Per the germline V gene, CDR1 is GTSNPN and CDR2 is SVGIG (reference sequence). This CDR3 spans 15 amino acids. CDR3 protein: CAWSRGGAVNYGYTF. The CDR3 region has the DNA TGTGCCTGGAGCCGCGGAGGGGCTGTTAACTATGGCTATACCTTC.

The chain recombines TRBV10-2 with TRBJ1-1, with D possibly matching TRBD1 (6 bases). Trimming took off 4 bases at V and 11 bases at J, with 11 bases between the two ends. CDR3 length equals 11 residues. Germline assignment: CDR1 WSHSY and CDR2 SAAADI. The CDR3 region has the DNA TGCGCCAGCAGTGTTCAGGGGAAGGCTTTCTTT. The encoded protein is CASSVQGKAFF.

In this sample, this clone turned up once. The chain links TRBV28 to TRBJ1-2; the match to TRBD1 covers 7 bases. The CDR3 has 12 amino acids. Per germline, CDR1 MDHEN and CDR2 SYDVKM. The ends lost 9 bases at V and 4 bases at J; junction bases unmatched: 5. This CDR3 is CASNTGAYGYTF. The CDR3 nucleotides are TGTGCCAGTAATACAGGGGCCTATGGCTACACCTTC.

This clone was observed once. The CDR3 spells CSVILAGSYNEQFF. CDR3 sequence (DNA): TGCAGCGTTATACTAGCGGGCTCCTACAATGAGCAGTTCTTC. V is TRBV29-1 and J is TRBJ2-1; 9 nucleotides match TRBD2. The ends lost 5 bases at V and 0 bases at J; junction bases unmatched: 2. This CDR3 is built from 14 residues. Germline V gives CDR1 SQVTM, CDR2 ANQGSEA.

The V call is TRBV7-2, the J call TRBJ2-2; D remains ambiguous. The CDR3 sequence is 13 residues long. Trimming cost V 3 bases and J 5 bases, with 7 bases left between them. Germline assignment: CDR1 SGHTA and CDR2 FQGNSA. CDR3 nucleotide sequence: TGTGCCAGCAGCTTGAGCCAGACCGGGGAGCTGTTTTTT. It yields the protein CASSLSQTGELFF.

The rearrangement joins TRBV5-4 to TRBJ2-2, with 9 bases fitting TRBD2. With 4 bases clipped from V and 1 base from J, the junction kept 11 bases outside the gene matches. This CDR3 has 18 residues. CDR1 SGHNT and CDR2 YYREEE come from the germline V gene (reference sequence). The CDR3: CASSPRVAGVLNTGELFF. CDR3 nucleotide sequence: TGTGCCAGCAGCCCTCGGGTAGCGGGAGTCCTGAACACCGGGGAGCTGTTTTTT.

This rearrangement joins TRBV9 to TRBJ2-7; perhaps TRBD2 as D (6 bases). The CDR3 loop spans 13 amino acids. V lost 3 bases, J lost 1 base, and 8 bases lay in between. CDR1 is SGDLS, CDR2 YYNGEE, per germline. Here the CDR3 DNA reads TGTGCCAGCAGCGGCGGGATGTCCTACGAGCAGTACTTC. Translation: CASSGGMSYEQYF.

The rearrangement uses TRBV28 and TRBJ2-1, with D unresolved. From germline, CDR1 is MDHEN and CDR2 SYDVKM. The V gene lost 6 bases and the J gene lost 2 bases, with 5 bases spanning the gap. The CDR3 is 12 residues long. The CDR3 loop reads CASSIAYNEQFF. The DNA for the CDR3 is TGTGCCAGCAGCATCGCCTACAATGAGCAGTTCTTC.

CDR3 in DNA: TGTGCCAGCAGTTTTGCAGGCCCAGGGGATCAGCCCCAGCATTTT. Its protein is CASSFAGPGDQPQHF. The J gene is TRBJ1-5, the V gene TRBV28; tentatively, D is TRBD1 (6 bases). There are 15 residues in the CDR3. Trimming shortened V by 3 bases and J by 5 bases, and 14 bases separated the two germline ends. In germline, CDR1 is MDHEN, CDR2 SYDVKM.

The chain recombines TRBV9 with TRBJ2-2; 9 bases align to TRBD2. The CDR3 is 15 amino acids. Germline trimming cut 4 bases from V and 5 bases from J; bases unmatched to any gene: 6. Germline lookup yields CDR1 SGDLS and CDR2 YYNGEE. CDR3 bases: TGTGCCAGCAGCCCTTCAAGCGGGAGGACCGGGGAGCTGTTTTTT. Its protein product is CASSPSSGRTGELFF. Drawing the rest from reference TRBV9 and TRBJ2-2, the complete variable domain is DSGVTQTPKHLITATGQRVTLRCSPRSGDLSVYWYQQSLDQGLQFLIQYYNGEERAKGNILERFSAQQFPDLHSELNLSSLELGDSALYFCASSPSSGRTGELFFGEGSRLTVL.

This sequence joins TRBV9 and TRBJ2-1, with 9 bases fitting TRBD2. Germline CDR1 reads SGDLS; CDR2 reads YYNGEE. The CDR3 length is 16 residues. The J segment lost 10 bases and the V segment lost 6 bases, leaving 17 bases of the junction unmatched. This CDR3 reads CASMGAPAGGLGEQFF. In DNA, the CDR3 is TGTGCCAGCATGGGAGCGCCAGCGGGAGGTCTTGGGGAGCAGTTCTTC.

This chain joins TRBV11-2 and TRBJ2-1; 8 bases align to TRBD2. The CDR3 extends over 16 amino acids. The J segment lost 5 bases and the V segment lost 5 bases, leaving 11 bases of the junction unmatched. Germline CDR1 and CDR2: SGHAT and FQNNGV. CDR3 region: CASSRVSGSSHNEQFF. The CDR3 DNA is TGTGCCAGCAGCAGGGTGAGCGGGAGTTCCCACAATGAGCAGTTCTTC.

Remarks on this clone: This probably arose from a read error, given a far larger clone one base away. This CDR3 is also generated by other DNA sequences in the sample. The rearrangement links TRBV30 to TRBJ2-7, with D unresolved. Germline assignment: CDR1 GTSNPN and CDR2 SVGIG (reference sequence). The CDR3 is 12 amino acids. CDR3 loop: CAWSAPSYEQYF. CDR3 coding DNA: TGTGCCTGGAGTGCCCCGAGCTACGAGCAGTACTTT.

The chain combines TRBV7-2 with TRBJ2-3; 11 bases fit TRBD2. The CDR3 has 16 residues. After removal of 7 bases from V and 0 bases from J, the junction contained 6 bases not matched to a gene. Germline V lookup: CDR1 SGHTA, CDR2 FQGNSA. This chain's CDR3 is CASTPGLAASTDTQYF. CDR3 nucleotide sequence: TGTGCCAGCACGCCGGGACTAGCGGCAAGCACAGATACGCAGTATTTT.

Only one count was recorded for this clone. This chain connects TRBV4-1 to TRBJ1-4, with a tentative D call TRBD1 (6 bases). The CDR3 has 17 amino acids. Per the germline V gene, CDR1 is MGHRA and CDR2 is YSYEKL. The ends were cut back, 1 base at V and 4 bases at J, with 16 bases in the middle. CDR3 nucleotides: TGCGCCAGCAGCCAAGTCACGGGGGCGCCCGGTAATGAAAAACTGTTTTTT. Translated, it gives CASSQVTGAPGNEKLFF.

V and J are TRBV5-1 and TRBJ2-5, with D unclear. There are 14 residues in the CDR3. The V and J ends lost 5 bases and 4 bases respectively, with 15 bases between them. CDR1 is SGHRS and CDR2 is YFSETQ in the germline V gene. This chain's CDR3 is CASRSDTSRETQYF. The CDR3 DNA reads as TGCGCCAGCAGATCTGACACAAGCCGAGAGACCCAGTACTTC.

In this sample, this clone turned up many times. This specimen includes other DNA sequences encoding the same CDR3. The chain has TRBV27 and TRBJ1-5; 7 bases agree with TRBD1. The length of the CDR3 is 16 residues. V lost 1 base, J lost 3 bases, and 6 bases stayed unmatched. Germline values: CDR1 MNHEY, CDR2 SMNVEV (reference sequence). The DNA of the CDR3 is TGTGCCAGCAGTTTATTTCCTGGACAGGCCAATCAGCCCCAGCATTTT. Protein sequence: CASSLFPGQANQPQHF.

The chain recombines TRBV6-1 with TRBJ2-1; 15 bases line up with TRBD2. This CDR3 comprises 17 residues. The germline V gene encodes CDR1 MNHNS and CDR2 SASEGT. V lost 4 bases to trimming and J lost 15 bases; unmatched junction nucleotides: 16. As DNA, the CDR3 is TGTGCCAGCAGTGTAGGCGGACTAGCGGGAGGGCCCCCCCATCCGTTCTTC. Its protein is CASSVGGLAGGPPHPFF.

The V gene is TRBV15, the J gene TRBJ1-1; 8 nucleotides align to TRBD1. This CDR3 contains 15 residues. Germline-derived CDR1 and CDR2 are LNHNV and YYDKDF (reference sequence). Losses at the gene ends were 3 bases for V and 5 bases for J; bases not matched to a gene: 8. The CDR3 DNA is TGTGCCACCAGCAGCAGGGGGCAGGGGGGAACTGAAGCTTTCTTT. This encodes CATSSRGQGGTEAFF.

The chain joins TRBV7-2 to TRBJ2-1; 7 bases line up with TRBD2. The CDR3 is 14 residues long. Trimming at V came to 5 bases and at J to 2 bases, leaving 3 bases not matched to a gene. Germline CDR1 is SGHTA and CDR2 is FQGNSA. The CDR3, as DNA: TGTGCCAGCAGCCCACGGGGGGCCTACAATGAGCAGTTCTTC. It is translated as CASSPRGAYNEQFF. The full variable domain, in which reference TRBV7-2 and TRBJ2-1 provide the parts outside the CDR3, is GAGVSQSPSNKVTEKGKDVELRCDPISGHTALYWYRQSLGQGLEFLIYFQGNSAPDKSGLPSDRFSAERTGGSVSTLTIQRTQQEDSAVYLCASSPRGAYNEQFFGPGTRLTVL.

V is TRBV7-9 and J is TRBJ1-2; D unresolved. The V end was cut by 0 bases, the J end by 5 bases, with 10 bases between. This CDR3 has 14 residues. Per the germline V gene, CDR1 is SEHNR and CDR2 is FQNEAQ (reference sequence). The CDR3 DNA reads as TGTGCCAGCAGCTTAGCGAATTTGGGGTATGGCTACACCTTC. Translated: CASSLANLGYGYTF. The full variable domain, completed using reference TRBV7-9 and TRBJ1-2, is DTGVSQNPRHKITKRGQNVTFRCDPISEHNRLYWYRQTLGQGPEFLTYFQNEAQLEKSRLLSDRFSAERPKGSFSTLEIQRTEQGDSAMYLCASSLANLGYGYTFGSGTRLTVV.

This chain connects TRBV7-9 to TRBJ2-6, with D possibly being TRBD1 (6 bases). The V end was cut by 5 bases, the J end by 0 bases, with 17 bases between. In germline, CDR1 is SEHNR, CDR2 FQNEAQ (reference sequence). CDR3 size: 18 residues. In DNA form, the CDR3 reads TGTGCCAGCAGCCCAGGACGGGGACATCCCTCTGGGGCCAACGTCCTGACTTTC. Its translation: CASSPGRGHPSGANVLTF.

The CDR3 nucleotides are TGCGCCAGCAGCCAAGATAGATTCGGCGGAACTCAACGGTCAGATACGCAGTATTTT. Translating gives CASSQDRFGGTQRSDTQYF. The chain recombines TRBV4-1 with TRBJ2-3, with D unresolved. The germline gives CDR1 MGHRA, CDR2 YSYEKL. The CDR3 spans 19 residues. V lost 0 bases to trimming and J lost 4 bases, with 23 bases between them.

In this sample, this clone turned up once. The chain couples TRBV25-1 to TRBJ2-2; D possibly uses TRBD1 or TRBD2 (5 bases each). This CDR3 is 18 amino acids long. Deletions cut 1 base from V and 1 base from J, with 16 bases between. In germline, CDR1 is MGHDK, CDR2 SYGVNS. The CDR3 here is CASSESPGTLGNTGELFF. Written as DNA, the CDR3 is TGTGCCAGCAGTGAATCTCCCGGGACGCTTGGGAACACCGGGGAGCTGTTTTTT.

This chain links TRBV5-4 with TRBJ2-3, with 8 bases aligning to TRBD2. CDR3 length: 14 residues. V gave up 6 bases and J gave up 2 bases; unmatched junction bases: 5. Germline V gene data show CDR1 as SGHNT and CDR2 as YYREEE (reference sequence). CDR3 protein: CASTPGGYTDTQYF. CDR3 DNA sequence: TGTGCCAGCACCCCGGGAGGGTACACAGATACGCAGTATTTT.

This clone was observed a single time. The CDR3 protein is CASRIDGNTEAFF. DNA of the CDR3: TGCGCCAGCAGAATTGACGGGAACACTGAAGCTTTCTTT. The chain recombines TRBV5-1 with TRBJ1-1; D is unclear. Germline lookup yields CDR1 SGHRS and CDR2 YFSETQ. The CDR3 totals 13 residues. V lost 5 bases to trimming and J lost 1 base, with 9 bases between them.

The rearrangement links TRBV10-3 to TRBJ2-5; D perhaps matches TRBD1 (6 bases). This CDR3 is built from 13 residues. Trimming removed 10 bases from V and 5 bases from J, with 17 bases in between. Germline V gene lookup returns CDR1 ENHRY and CDR2 SYGVKD. CDR3 in amino acids: CATRNREGETQYF. CDR3 bases: TGTGCCACCCGGAACAGGGAAGGGGAGACCCAGTACTTC.

This clone was seen just once. The chain has TRBV18 and TRBJ2-5; D is perhaps TRBD1 (6 bases). The ends were cut back, 4 bases at V and 4 bases at J, with 16 bases in the middle. The germline gives CDR1 KGHSH, CDR2 LQKENI. This CDR3 comprises 15 residues. The CDR3 DNA reads TGTGCCAGCTCACAAAACAGGGTCGAAGGAGAGACCCAGTACTTC. Encoded protein: CASSQNRVEGETQYF. Full variable domain (remainder filled in from reference TRBV18 and TRBJ2-5): NAGVMQNPRHLVRRRGQEARLRCSPMKGHSHVYWYRQLPEEGLKFMVYLQKENIIDESGMPKERFSAEFPKEGPSILRIQQVVRGDSAAYFCASSQNRVEGETQYFGPGTRLLVL.